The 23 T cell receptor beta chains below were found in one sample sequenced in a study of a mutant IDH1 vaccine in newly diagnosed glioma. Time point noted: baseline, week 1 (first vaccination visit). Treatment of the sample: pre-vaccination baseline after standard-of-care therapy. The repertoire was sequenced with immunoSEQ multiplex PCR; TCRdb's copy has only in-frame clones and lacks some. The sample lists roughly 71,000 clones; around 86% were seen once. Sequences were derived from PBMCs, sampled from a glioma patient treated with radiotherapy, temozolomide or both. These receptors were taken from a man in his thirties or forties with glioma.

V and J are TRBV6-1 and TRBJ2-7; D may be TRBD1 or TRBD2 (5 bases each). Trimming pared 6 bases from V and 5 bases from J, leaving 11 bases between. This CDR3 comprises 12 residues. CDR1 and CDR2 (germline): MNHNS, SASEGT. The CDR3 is CASSLGVHEQYF. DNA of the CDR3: TGTGCCAGCAGCTTGGGGGTCCACGAGCAGTACTTC.

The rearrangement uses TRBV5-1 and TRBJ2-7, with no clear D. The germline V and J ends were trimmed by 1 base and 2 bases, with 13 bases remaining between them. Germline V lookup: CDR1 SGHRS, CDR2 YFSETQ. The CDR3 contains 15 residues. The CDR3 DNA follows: TGCGCCAGCAGCTTGACCACCGCCGGCCCCTACGAGCAGTACTTC. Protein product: CASSLTTAGPYEQYF.

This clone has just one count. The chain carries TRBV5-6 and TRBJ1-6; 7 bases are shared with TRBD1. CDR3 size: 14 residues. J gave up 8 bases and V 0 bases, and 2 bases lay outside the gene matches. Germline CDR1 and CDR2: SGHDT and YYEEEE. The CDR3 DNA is TGTGCCAGCAGCTTGGGCAGGGGGTATTCACCCCTCCACTTT. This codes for CASSLGRGYSPLHF.

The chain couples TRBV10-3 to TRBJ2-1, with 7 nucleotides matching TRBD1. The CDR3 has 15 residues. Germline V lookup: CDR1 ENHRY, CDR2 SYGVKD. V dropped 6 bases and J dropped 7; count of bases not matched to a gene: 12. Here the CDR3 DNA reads TGTGCCATCAGCGCCATGGAAGGGGGCGAGAATGAGCAGTTCTTC. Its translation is CAISAMEGGENEQFF.

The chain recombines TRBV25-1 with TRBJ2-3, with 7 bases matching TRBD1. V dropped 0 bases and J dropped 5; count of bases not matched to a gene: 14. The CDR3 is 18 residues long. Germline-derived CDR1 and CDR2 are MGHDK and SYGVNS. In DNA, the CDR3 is TGTGCCAGCAGTGAATATTGGTCGAGGGACAGCCGGGTAGATACGCAGTATTTT. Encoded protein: CASSEYWSRDSRVDTQYF.

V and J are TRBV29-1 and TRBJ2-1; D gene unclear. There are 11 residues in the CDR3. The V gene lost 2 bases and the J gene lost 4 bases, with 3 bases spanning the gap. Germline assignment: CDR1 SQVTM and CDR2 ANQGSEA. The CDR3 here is CSVELYNEQFF. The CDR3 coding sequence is TGCAGCGTTGAACTGTACAATGAGCAGTTCTTC.

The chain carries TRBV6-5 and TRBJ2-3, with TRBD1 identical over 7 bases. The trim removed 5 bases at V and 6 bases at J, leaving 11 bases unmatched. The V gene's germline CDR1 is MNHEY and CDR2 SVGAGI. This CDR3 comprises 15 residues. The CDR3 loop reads CASSPGQVPSDTQYF. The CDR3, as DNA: TGTGCCAGCAGTCCCGGACAGGTCCCGTCGGATACGCAGTATTTT.

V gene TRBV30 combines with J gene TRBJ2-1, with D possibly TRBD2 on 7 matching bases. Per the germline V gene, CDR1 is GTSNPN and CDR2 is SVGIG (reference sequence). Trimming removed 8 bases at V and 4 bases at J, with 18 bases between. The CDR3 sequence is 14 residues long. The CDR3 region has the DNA TGTGCCCGCTCCCGCGGGGGCCTTTACAATGAGCAGTTCTTC. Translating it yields CARSRGGLYNEQFF.

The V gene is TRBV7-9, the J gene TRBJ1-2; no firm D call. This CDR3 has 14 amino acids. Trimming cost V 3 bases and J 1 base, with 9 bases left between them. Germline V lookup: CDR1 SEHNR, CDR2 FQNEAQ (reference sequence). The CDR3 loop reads CASSFLADNYGYTF. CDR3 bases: TGTGCCAGCAGCTTTTTAGCGGATAACTATGGCTACACCTTC.

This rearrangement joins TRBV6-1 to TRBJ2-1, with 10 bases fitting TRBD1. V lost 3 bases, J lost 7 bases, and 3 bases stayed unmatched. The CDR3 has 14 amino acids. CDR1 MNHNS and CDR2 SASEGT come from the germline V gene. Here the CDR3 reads CASSEGQGWNEQFF. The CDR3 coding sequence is TGTGCCAGCAGTGAGGGACAGGGGTGGAATGAGCAGTTCTTC.

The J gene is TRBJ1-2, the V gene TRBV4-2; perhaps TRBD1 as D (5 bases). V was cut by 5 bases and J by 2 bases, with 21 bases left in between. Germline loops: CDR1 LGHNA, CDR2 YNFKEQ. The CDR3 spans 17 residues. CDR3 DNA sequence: TGTGCCAGCAGCTCTACCAAACCGGGACTGGGGAACTATGGCTACACCTTC. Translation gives CASSSTKPGLGNYGYTF.

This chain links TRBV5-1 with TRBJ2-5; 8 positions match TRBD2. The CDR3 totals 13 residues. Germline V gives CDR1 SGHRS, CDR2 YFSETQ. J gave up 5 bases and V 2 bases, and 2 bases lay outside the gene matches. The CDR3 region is CASSFRGGETQYF. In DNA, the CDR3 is TGCGCCAGCAGCTTTCGGGGGGGTGAGACCCAGTACTTC.

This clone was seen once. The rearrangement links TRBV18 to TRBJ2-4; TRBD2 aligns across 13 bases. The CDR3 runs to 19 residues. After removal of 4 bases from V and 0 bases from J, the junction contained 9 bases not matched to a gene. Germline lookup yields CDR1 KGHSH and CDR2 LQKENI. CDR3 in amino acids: CASSRTSGGALLAKNIQYF. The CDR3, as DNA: TGTGCCAGCTCACGCACTAGCGGGGGGGCTTTACTAGCCAAAAACATTCAGTACTTC. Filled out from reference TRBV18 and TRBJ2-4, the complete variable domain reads NAGVMQNPRHLVRRRGQEARLRCSPMKGHSHVYWYRQLPEEGLKFMVYLQKENIIDESGMPKERFSAEFPKEGPSILRIQQVVRGDSAAYFCASSRTSGGALLAKNIQYFGAGTRLSVL.

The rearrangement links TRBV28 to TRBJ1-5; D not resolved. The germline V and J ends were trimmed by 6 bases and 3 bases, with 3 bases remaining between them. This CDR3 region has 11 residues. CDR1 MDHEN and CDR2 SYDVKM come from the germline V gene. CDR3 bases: TGTGCCAGCAGAACCAATCAGCCCCAGCATTTT. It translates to CASRTNQPQHF. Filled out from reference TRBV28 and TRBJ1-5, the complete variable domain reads DVKVTQSSRYLVKRTGEKVFLECVQDMDHENMFWYRQDPGLGLRLIYFSYDVKMKEKGDIPEGYSVSREKKERFSLILESASTNQTSMYLCASRTNQPQHFGDGTRLSIL.

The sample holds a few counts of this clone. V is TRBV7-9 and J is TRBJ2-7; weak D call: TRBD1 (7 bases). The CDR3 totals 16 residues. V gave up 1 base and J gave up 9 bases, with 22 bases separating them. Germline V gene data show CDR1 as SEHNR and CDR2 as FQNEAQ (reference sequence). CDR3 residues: CASSLGGGTADLGQYF. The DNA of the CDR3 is TGTGCCAGCAGCTTAGGCGGAGGGACAGCGGACCTGGGGCAGTACTTC.

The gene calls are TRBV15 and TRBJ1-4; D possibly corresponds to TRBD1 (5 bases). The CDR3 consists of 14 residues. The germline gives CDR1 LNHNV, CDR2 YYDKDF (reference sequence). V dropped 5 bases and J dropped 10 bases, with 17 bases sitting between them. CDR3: CATSAPGRGRKLFF. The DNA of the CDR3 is TGTGCCACCAGCGCCCCGGGCCGGGGCCGAAAACTGTTTTTT.

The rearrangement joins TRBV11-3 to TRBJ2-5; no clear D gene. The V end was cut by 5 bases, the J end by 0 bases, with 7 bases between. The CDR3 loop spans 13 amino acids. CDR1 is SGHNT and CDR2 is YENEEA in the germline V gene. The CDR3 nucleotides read TGTGCCAGCAGCCCCACCCACCAAGAGACCCAGTACTTC. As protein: CASSPTHQETQYF. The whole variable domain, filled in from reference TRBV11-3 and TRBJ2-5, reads EAGVVQSPRYKIIEKKQPVAFWCNPISGHNTLYWYLQNLGQGPELLIRYENEEAVDDSQLPKDRFSAERLKGVDSTLKIQPAELGDSAVYLCASSPTHQETQYFGPGTRLLVL.

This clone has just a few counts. The chain's CDR3 is CASSQDRQGADGYTF. The DNA for the CDR3 is TGCGCCAGCAGCCAAGATCGCCAGGGGGCGGATGGCTACACCTTC. The chain uses TRBV4-1 and TRBJ1-2, with 8 bases that match TRBD1. The V and J ends lost 0 bases and 6 bases, in that order; junction bases with no gene match: 6. The CDR3 loop spans 15 amino acids. The germline V gene has CDR1 MGHRA and CDR2 YSYEKL.

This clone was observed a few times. As DNA, the CDR3 is TGTGCCAGCAGTGAAGCAGGGAGCAATCAGCCCCAGCATTTT. This gives the protein CASSEAGSNQPQHF. The chain is built from TRBV6-1 and TRBJ1-5; D remains ambiguous. CDR1 MNHNS and CDR2 SASEGT come from the germline V gene. Trimming cost V 0 bases and J 1 base, with 4 bases left between them. The CDR3 loop spans 14 amino acids.

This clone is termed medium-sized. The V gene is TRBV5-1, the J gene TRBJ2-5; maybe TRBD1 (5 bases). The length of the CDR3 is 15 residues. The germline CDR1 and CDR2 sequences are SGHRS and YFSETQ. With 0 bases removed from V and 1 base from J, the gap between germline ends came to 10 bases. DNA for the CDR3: TGCGCCAGCAGCTTGGTCTTCCAGGGCCAAGAGACCCAGTACTTC. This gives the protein CASSLVFQGQETQYF.

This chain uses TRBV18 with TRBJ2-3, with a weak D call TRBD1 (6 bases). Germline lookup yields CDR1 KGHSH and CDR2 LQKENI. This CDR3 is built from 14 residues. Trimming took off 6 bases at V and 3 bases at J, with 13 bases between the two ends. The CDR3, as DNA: TGTGCCAGCTCGCGTCAGGGGTTAACAGATACGCAGTATTTT. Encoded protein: CASSRQGLTDTQYF.

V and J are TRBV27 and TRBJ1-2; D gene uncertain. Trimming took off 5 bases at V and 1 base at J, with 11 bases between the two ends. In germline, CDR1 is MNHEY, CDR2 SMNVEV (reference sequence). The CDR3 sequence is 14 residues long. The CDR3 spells CASSPIGDNYGYTF. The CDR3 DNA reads TGTGCCAGCAGTCCGATCGGGGATAACTATGGCTACACCTTC.

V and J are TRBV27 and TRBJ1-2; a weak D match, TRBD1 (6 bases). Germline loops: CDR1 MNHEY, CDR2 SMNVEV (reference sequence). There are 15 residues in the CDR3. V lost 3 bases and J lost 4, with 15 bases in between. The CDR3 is CASSLSRGSSYGYTF. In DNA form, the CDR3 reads TGTGCCAGCAGTTTGTCCAGGGGAAGTAGCTATGGCTACACCTTC.